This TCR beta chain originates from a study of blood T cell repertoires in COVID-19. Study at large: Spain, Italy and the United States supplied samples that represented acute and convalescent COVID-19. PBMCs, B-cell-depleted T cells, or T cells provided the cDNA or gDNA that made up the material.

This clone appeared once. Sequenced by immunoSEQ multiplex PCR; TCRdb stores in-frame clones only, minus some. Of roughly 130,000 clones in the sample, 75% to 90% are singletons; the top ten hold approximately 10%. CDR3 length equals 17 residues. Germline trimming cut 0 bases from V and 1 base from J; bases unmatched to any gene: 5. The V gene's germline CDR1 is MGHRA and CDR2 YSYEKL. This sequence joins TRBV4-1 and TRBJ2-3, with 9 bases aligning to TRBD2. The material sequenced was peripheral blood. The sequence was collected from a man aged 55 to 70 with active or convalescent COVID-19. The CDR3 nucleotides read TGCGCCAGCAGCCAAGAAACTAGCGGGCCCCGCACAGATACGCAGTATTTT. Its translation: CASSQETSGPRTDTQYF.